The 27 T cell receptor beta chains given below trace back to one sample, sequenced in a study of T cell responses to AZD1222 COVID-19 vaccine. The method was immunoSEQ multiplex PCR; TCRdb's version includes in-frame clones alone and lacks a portion of them. The sample yields about 100,000 clones, about 90% seen once. The material was peripheral blood, obtained on day 0 of MenACWY control vaccination. The source is an adult in good health.

The chain employs TRBV24-1 and TRBJ1-5, with 9 bases that match TRBD1. CDR3 length equals 16 residues. After removal of 1 base from V and 4 bases from J, the junction contained 4 bases not matched to a gene. Looked up from germline, CDR1 is KGHDR and CDR2 is SFDVKD. The CDR3 here is CATSDFETGGNQPQHF. DNA for the CDR3: TGTGCCACCAGTGATTTTGAGACAGGGGGGAATCAGCCCCAGCATTTT.

The V gene is TRBV27, the J gene TRBJ2-7, with TRBD2 identical over 8 bases. V gave up 9 bases and J gave up 6 bases; unmatched junction bases: 10. The CDR3 consists of 13 residues. Germline V gives CDR1 MNHEY, CDR2 SMNVEV (reference sequence). CDR3 sequence reads: CASRAGDAGEQYF. The DNA of the CDR3 is TGTGCCAGTCGAGCGGGAGATGCGGGCGAGCAGTACTTC.

The chain couples TRBV29-1 to TRBJ2-1, with a possible D match to TRBD1 (6 bases). CDR1 and CDR2 (germline): SQVTM, ANQGSEA. CDR3 length: 15 residues. Deletions cut 1 base from V and 4 bases from J, with 14 bases between. DNA of the CDR3: TGCAGCGTTGAAGTCCGAGGGGGTGTATACAATGAGCAGTTCTTC. This codes for CSVEVRGGVYNEQFF.

The V and J genes are TRBV5-1 and TRBJ2-1; D is uncertain. V was shortened by 4 bases and J by 4 bases, with 3 bases between the two germline ends. The germline V gene has CDR1 SGHRS and CDR2 YFSETQ. This CDR3 comprises 11 residues. CDR3 amino acids: CASSEYNEQFF. The CDR3 nucleotides are TGCGCCAGCAGCGAATACAATGAGCAGTTCTTC.

The chain carries TRBV19 and TRBJ2-6; maybe TRBD1 (6 bases). V was trimmed by 3 bases and J by 0 bases, leaving 6 bases between them. Per the germline V gene, CDR1 is LNHDA and CDR2 is SQIVND (reference sequence). CDR3 size: 15 residues. CDR3 nucleotides: TGTGCCAGTAGTATGGACAGCTCTGGGGCCAACGTCCTGACTTTC. Translating it yields CASSMDSSGANVLTF.

This clone appeared once. This chain uses TRBV9 with TRBJ1-3; D uncertain. Germline CDR1 and CDR2: SGDLS and YYNGEE. The CDR3 contains 17 residues. V was clipped by 1 base and J by 0 bases, with 14 bases between them. The CDR3 bases are TGTGCCAGCAGCGTATCCCCCAAGACGAGCTCTGGAAACACCATATATTTT. Protein product: CASSVSPKTSSGNTIYF.

This chain uses TRBV6-6 with TRBJ1-1; a possible D gene is TRBD1 (5 bases). CDR3 length: 10 residues. Germline V CDR1 and CDR2: MNHNY, SVGAGI (reference sequence). The ends were cut back, 4 bases at V and 11 bases at J, with 8 bases in the middle. CDR3 sequence: CASSSGGAFF. The CDR3 DNA reads as TGTGCCAGCAGTTCCGGGGGGGCTTTCTTT.

The rearrangement joins TRBV7-2 to TRBJ1-1, with D unresolved. The CDR3 covers 13 residues. Germline CDR1 SGHTA, CDR2 FQGNSA. Trimming shortened V by 2 bases and J by 4 bases, and 8 bases separated the two germline ends. The CDR3 spells CASSLLSGTEAFF. The CDR3 nucleotides read TGTGCCAGCAGCTTACTTTCGGGCACTGAAGCTTTCTTT.

The rearrangement links TRBV18 to TRBJ1-2; D not resolved. V dropped 3 bases and J dropped 4 bases, with 12 bases sitting between them. The CDR3 loop spans 14 amino acids. CDR1 is KGHSH, CDR2 LQKENI, per germline. The CDR3 here is CASSPREQSYGYTF. CDR3 bases: TGTGCCAGCTCACCGAGGGAGCAGAGCTATGGCTACACCTTC. Combining the CDR3 with reference TRBV18 and TRBJ1-2 gives the whole variable domain NAGVMQNPRHLVRRRGQEARLRCSPMKGHSHVYWYRQLPEEGLKFMVYLQKENIIDESGMPKERFSAEFPKEGPSILRIQQVVRGDSAAYFCASSPREQSYGYTFGSGTRLTVV.

This chain uses TRBV9 with TRBJ2-3; 12 positions agree with TRBD2. CDR1 and CDR2 from the germline V gene are SGDLS and YYNGEE. The CDR3 totals 18 residues. J gave up 0 bases and V 4 bases, and 9 bases lay outside the gene matches. The CDR3 DNA reads as TGTGCCAGCAGCACCGGGACTAGCGGGCTGGGAAGCACAGATACGCAGTATTTT. This sequence encodes CASSTGTSGLGSTDTQYF. Using reference TRBV9 and TRBJ2-3 for the parts outside the CDR3, the full variable domain is DSGVTQTPKHLITATGQRVTLRCSPRSGDLSVYWYQQSLDQGLQFLIQYYNGEERAKGNILERFSAQQFPDLHSELNLSSLELGDSALYFCASSTGTSGLGSTDTQYFGPGTRLTVL.

This rearrangement joins TRBV19 to TRBJ2-7, with D perhaps assigned TRBD1 or TRBD2 (5 bases each). This CDR3 spans 15 amino acids. V lost 3 bases, J lost 4 bases, and 16 bases lay in between. Germline CDR1 is LNHDA and CDR2 is SQIVND (reference sequence). The CDR3 region is CASSMIRGGGYEQYF. The DNA of the CDR3 is TGTGCCAGTAGTATGATTAGGGGTGGAGGATACGAGCAGTACTTC. Full variable domain (remainder filled in from reference TRBV19 and TRBJ2-7): DGGITQSPKYLFRKEGQNVTLSCEQNLNHDAMYWYRQDPGQGLRLIYYSQIVNDFQKGDIAEGYSVSREKKESFPLTVTSAQKNPTAFYLCASSMIRGGGYEQYFGPGTRLTVT.

The chain employs TRBV19 and TRBJ1-2; D ambiguous. Germline assignment: CDR1 LNHDA and CDR2 SQIVND (reference sequence). The CDR3 consists of 13 residues. With 7 bases removed from V and 4 bases from J, the gap between germline ends came to 13 bases. The CDR3 sequence: CASTKGSGYGYTF. CDR3 in DNA: TGTGCCAGTACGAAGGGATCGGGCTATGGCTACACCTTC.

This chain connects TRBV4-3 to TRBJ1-5; D remains unclear. The CDR3 sequence is 15 residues long. Germline-derived CDR1 and CDR2 are LGHNA and YSLEER. Deletions cut 0 bases from V and 0 bases from J, with 6 bases between. CDR3 sequence (DNA): TGCGCCAGCAGCCAAGATCGAGTTAGCAATCAGCCCCAGCATTTT. It specifies CASSQDRVSNQPQHF.

The V and J genes are TRBV7-9 and TRBJ2-2; 8 bases align to TRBD2. The junction had 3 bases not matched to a gene; V was cut back by 5 bases and J by 7 bases. The CDR3 contains 13 residues. Germline loops: CDR1 SEHNR, CDR2 FQNEAQ (reference sequence). The CDR3 nucleotides are TGTGCCAGCAGCCCCGGGAGGGGCGGGGAGCTGTTTTTT. Translated, it gives CASSPGRGGELFF.

This clone was counted a single time. The V gene is TRBV27, the J gene TRBJ2-1; D call uncertain. This CDR3 region has 15 residues. Trimming stripped 6 bases from V and 3 bases from J, with 15 bases between. Germline V gives CDR1 MNHEY, CDR2 SMNVEV (reference sequence). Here the CDR3 reads CASSPAGLGYNEQFF. The CDR3 DNA is TGTGCCAGCAGCCCCGCTGGGTTGGGCTACAATGAGCAGTTCTTC.

The V call is TRBV25-1, the J call TRBJ1-5; 7 positions match TRBD1. The length of the CDR3 is 15 residues. CDR1 MGHDK and CDR2 SYGVNS come from the germline V gene. V was pared by 5 bases and J by 4 bases, with 8 bases of the junction left unmatched. The CDR3 is CASSKQGMGNQPQHF. As DNA, the CDR3 is TGTGCCAGCAGTAAACAGGGGATGGGGAATCAGCCCCAGCATTTT.

This chain connects TRBV23-1 to TRBJ1-2; the D gene is possibly TRBD1 (5 bases). TRBV23-1 carries the ORF label, with uncertain function. Trimming took off 6 bases at V and 4 bases at J, with 15 bases between the two ends. This CDR3 is 14 amino acids long. In nucleotides, the CDR3 is TGCGCCAGCAGCGCCCCCAGGCAGGGCTATGGCTACACCTTC. This codes for CASSAPRQGYGYTF.

The chain carries TRBV6-7 and TRBJ2-3; the D gene could be TRBD1 or TRBD2 (5 bases each). TRBV6-7 is an ORF; its function is uncertain. V dropped 9 bases and J dropped 6 bases, with 16 bases sitting between them. The CDR3 has 13 amino acids. The CDR3 reads CASPGTPGDTQYF. CDR3 coding DNA: TGTGCCAGTCCCGGGACCCCGGGGGATACGCAGTATTTT.

J is TRBJ1-4 and V is TRBV28, with D uncertain. Germline V gene lookup returns CDR1 MDHEN and CDR2 SYDVKM. The V and J ends lost 1 base and 5 bases respectively, with 8 bases between them. This CDR3 spans 14 amino acids. The CDR3 loop is CASSLSGRNEKLFF. The CDR3 bases are TGTGCCAGCAGTTTATCAGGACGAAATGAAAAACTGTTTTTT.

V and J are TRBV2 and TRBJ2-1; possible D gene TRBD1, 7 bases. V lost 11 bases and J 10 bases, leaving 12 bases between the germline ends. Germline-derived CDR1 and CDR2 are SNHLY and FYNNEI. The CDR3 runs 10 residues. The chain's CDR3 is CASRGAEQFF. CDR3 in DNA: TGTGCCTCCAGGGGGGCCGAGCAGTTCTTC.

The chain combines TRBV28 with TRBJ1-5, with D maybe TRBD1 (6 bases). This CDR3 has 19 residues. Germline V gene data show CDR1 as MDHEN and CDR2 as SYDVKM. The ends were cut back, 6 bases at V and 2 bases at J, with 26 bases in the middle. As DNA, the CDR3 is TGTGCCAGCAGACCTCGGGCCTTCAGGGGTTTTCTGGGCAATCAGCCCCAGCATTTT. Translating it yields CASRPRAFRGFLGNQPQHF.

In DNA form, the CDR3 reads TGTGCCAGCAGCGAAAACAGGGAAGGTGAGCAGTTCTTC. Protein product: CASSENREGEQFF. The chain carries TRBV7-9 and TRBJ2-1; D may be TRBD1 (6 bases). The CDR3 covers 13 residues. V was pared by 5 bases and J by 9 bases, with 14 bases between. Germline V lookup: CDR1 SEHNR, CDR2 FQNEAQ (reference sequence).

The chain carries TRBV6-1 and TRBJ2-3; 10 positions agree with TRBD2. The CDR3 consists of 17 residues. Germline V gene data show CDR1 as MNHNS and CDR2 as SASEGT. V shed 3 bases and J 6 bases; nucleotides not matched to a gene: 12. In DNA, the CDR3 is TGTGCCAGCAGTGATCCGATAGCGGGGGGCGGGTCGGATACGCAGTATTTT. Amino acids: CASSDPIAGGGSDTQYF.

The CDR3 region has the DNA TGCGCCAGCAGCCAAGATCTAGCGGGGGGCCGAACGCAGTATTTT. It yields the protein CASSQDLAGGRTQYF. This chain joins TRBV4-3 and TRBJ2-3; 11 bases fit TRBD2. Germline V gene sequence: CDR1 LGHNA, CDR2 YSLEER. This CDR3 region has 15 residues. V trimming: 0 bases; J trimming: 9 bases; junction bases outside the gene matches: 5.

J is TRBJ2-7 and V is TRBV28; 8 bases line up with TRBD1. The germline V gene encodes CDR1 MDHEN and CDR2 SYDVKM. CDR3 length equals 14 residues. Unmatched junction bases numbered 9, after V lost 5 bases and J lost 6 bases. CDR3 region: CASSRGQAVGEQYF. The CDR3 bases are TGTGCCAGCAGTCGGGGACAGGCGGTGGGCGAGCAGTACTTC.

This clone was detected a few times. The chain links TRBV28 to TRBJ2-3, with 11 bases that match TRBD2. Germline loops: CDR1 MDHEN, CDR2 SYDVKM. Trimming cost V 5 bases and J 1 base; bases outside gene matches: 8. The CDR3 has 17 residues. The CDR3 loop is CASSTLTSGVGTDTQYF. As DNA, the CDR3 is TGTGCCAGCAGTACTCTGACTAGCGGGGTGGGCACAGATACGCAGTATTTT.

The chain is built from TRBV21-1 and TRBJ1-3. TRBV21-1 is classified as a pseudogene. The length of the CDR3 is 14 residues. In DNA form, the CDR3 reads TGTGCCAACAAAGTTGCCGGCTCTGGAAACACCATATATTTT. This gives the protein CANKVAGSGNTIYF.